The 23 T cell receptor beta chains below come from one sample, sequenced in a study of cytomegalovirus exposure and HLA in healthy donors. 13 Jbeta primers and 60 Vbeta primers were used for the PCR. Here immunoSEQ multiplex PCR was the method, and the copy in TCRdb shows in-frame clones only, minus some. The sample records around 50,000 clones, around 81% being singletons. Source material: PBMCs. The receptors were gathered from a young man in good health and CMV-seropositive.

The chain links TRBV29-1 to TRBJ1-1, with TRBD1 matching over 10 bases. The CDR3 is made up of 14 amino acids. V shed 7 bases and J 1 base; nucleotides not matched to a gene: 6. CDR1 and CDR2 (germline): SQVTM, ANQGSEA. CDR3 nucleotides: TGCAGCGCACCGGGACAGGGGTCGAACACTGAAGCTTTCTTT. Protein sequence: CSAPGQGSNTEAFF. The full variable domain, rest sourced from reference TRBV29-1 and TRBJ1-1, is SAVISQKPSRDICQRGTSLTIQCQVDSQVTMMFWYRQQPGQSLTLIATANQGSEATYESGFVIDKFPISRPNLTFSTLTVSNMSPEDSSIYLCSAPGQGSNTEAFFGQGTRLTVV.

This clone has just a few counts. This chain joins TRBV6-5 and TRBJ1-1; D is unresolved. Looked up from germline, CDR1 is MNHEY and CDR2 is SVGAGI. The ends were cut back, 10 bases at V and 2 bases at J, with 14 bases in the middle. The CDR3 spans 13 residues. CDR3 nucleotides: TGTGCCACTACACGAGGGAAAAACACTGAAGCTTTCTTT. It translates to CATTRGKNTEAFF.

The rearrangement joins TRBV29-1 to TRBJ1-1, with 7 bases fitting TRBD1. The germline CDR1 and CDR2 sequences are SQVTM and ANQGSEA. V lost 1 base to trimming and J lost 2 bases; unmatched junction nucleotides: 10. The CDR3 extends over 16 amino acids. CDR3 coding DNA: TGCAGCGTTGAAGCTCCCCCACAGGGGACCAACACTGAAGCTTTCTTT. Its protein is CSVEAPPQGTNTEAFF.

The chain recombines TRBV9 with TRBJ1-6, with TRBD1 identical over 9 bases. Germline loops: CDR1 SGDLS, CDR2 YYNGEE. The CDR3 consists of 18 residues. The junction had 10 bases not matched to a gene; V was cut back by 4 bases and J by 2 bases. CDR3 nucleotide sequence: TGTGCCAGCAGCAGTGACAGGGGGTCGGGGGCCTATAATTCACCCCTCCACTTT. Its translation: CASSSDRGSGAYNSPLHF.

This clone was seen a handful of times. The chain joins TRBV11-2 to TRBJ2-2; 8 bases match TRBD2. V dropped 1 base and J dropped 4; count of bases not matched to a gene: 5. CDR3 size: 16 residues. Germline CDR1 SGHAT, CDR2 FQNNGV. CDR3 protein: CASSLAGGPGTGELFF. CDR3 DNA: TGTGCCAGCAGCTTAGCGGGGGGGCCGGGCACCGGGGAGCTGTTTTTT.

The J gene is TRBJ1-5, the V gene TRBV5-6; TRBD1 aligns across 8 bases. Germline CDR1 reads SGHDT; CDR2 reads YYEEEE. The ends lost 4 bases at V and 2 bases at J; junction bases unmatched: 5. The CDR3 runs 15 residues. CDR3 loop: CASSLRGQGNQPQHF. In DNA, the CDR3 is TGTGCCAGCAGCCTCAGGGGGCAGGGCAATCAGCCCCAGCATTTT.

This clone was observed a few times. This chain uses TRBV9 with TRBJ2-7; D remains unclear. The CDR3 sequence is 13 residues long. V gave up 0 bases and J gave up 4 bases, with 8 bases separating them. Germline V gene sequence: CDR1 SGDLS, CDR2 YYNGEE. This CDR3 reads CASSVATDYEQYF. In DNA, the CDR3 is TGTGCCAGCAGCGTAGCTACCGATTACGAGCAGTACTTC.

This clone was counted once. The chain recombines TRBV9 with TRBJ2-7; no clear D gene. The CDR3 runs 15 residues. Trimming took 0 bases from V and 1 from J, leaving 11 bases between them. From germline, CDR1 is SGDLS and CDR2 YYNGEE. CDR3 DNA: TGTGCCAGCAGCGTAGGGGCAGGCTATTCCTACGAGCAGTACTTC. Translating it yields CASSVGAGYSYEQYF.

The chain uses TRBV10-3 and TRBJ1-5; no reliable D call. CDR1 ENHRY and CDR2 SYGVKD come from the germline V gene. Trimming left V 3 bases short and J 4 bases short, with 7 bases between. The CDR3 has 13 residues. The CDR3 spells CAISDPPNQPQHF. The CDR3 nucleotides are TGTGCCATCAGTGATCCCCCTAATCAGCCCCAGCATTTT.

V usage is TRBV19 and J usage is TRBJ2-4; 8 bases are shared with TRBD1. The ends lost 9 bases at V and 0 bases at J; junction bases unmatched: 13. The CDR3 covers 17 residues. Germline values: CDR1 LNHDA, CDR2 SQIVND (reference sequence). The CDR3 is CASSGQGEGLAKNIQYF. In DNA, the CDR3 is TGTGCCAGCTCCGGACAGGGCGAAGGATTAGCCAAAAACATTCAGTACTTC.

This chain joins TRBV20-1 and TRBJ1-2; 8 positions match TRBD1. CDR3 length equals 11 residues. CDR1 and CDR2 from the germline V gene are DFQATT and SNEGSKA (reference sequence). The ends lost 7 bases at V and 8 bases at J; junction bases unmatched: 6. The CDR3 nucleotides are TGCAGTGTCGCCCAGGGGGCGGGCTACACCTTC. Translating gives CSVAQGAGYTF.

This chain joins TRBV27 and TRBJ2-1; TRBD1 agrees at 12 bases. Per the germline V gene, CDR1 is MNHEY and CDR2 is SMNVEV (reference sequence). The J segment lost 7 bases and the V segment lost 6 bases, leaving 7 bases of the junction unmatched. This CDR3 contains 15 residues. The CDR3 DNA is TGTGCCAGCAGGCAAGGGACAGGGGGCTTGAATGAGCAGTTCTTC. Protein product: CASRQGTGGLNEQFF.

V and J are TRBV19 and TRBJ2-7; tentative D call: TRBD1 (6 bases). Germline V gene lookup returns CDR1 LNHDA and CDR2 SQIVND (reference sequence). Trimming stripped 0 bases from V and 0 bases from J, with 15 bases between. The CDR3 totals 17 residues. CDR3 protein: CASSIEYGQSFSYEQYF. The CDR3 DNA sequence: TGTGCCAGTAGTATAGAATACGGACAGTCCTTCTCCTACGAGCAGTACTTC.

In this sample, this clone turned up a few times. This chain connects TRBV5-4 to TRBJ1-3, with 9 bases lining up with TRBD1. J was trimmed by 0 bases and V by 4 bases; bases with no gene match: 5. The germline gives CDR1 SGHNT, CDR2 YYREEE (reference sequence). This CDR3 has 16 residues. CDR3 nucleotides: TGTGCCAGCAGCGGGGGGACAGGGAGCTCTGGAAACACCATATATTTT. It encodes CASSGGTGSSGNTIYF.

The chain has TRBV27 and TRBJ2-3; 9 bases match TRBD1. Germline V gene data show CDR1 as MNHEY and CDR2 as SMNVEV (reference sequence). V was clipped by 2 bases and J by 4 bases; unmatched bases: 4. This CDR3 is built from 15 residues. This chain's CDR3 is CASSLRDRVSDTQYF. The CDR3 nucleotides are TGTGCCAGCAGTTTAAGGGACAGGGTTTCAGATACGCAGTATTTT.

The V call is TRBV30, the J call TRBJ1-6, with TRBD1 identical over 8 bases. Germline CDR1 GTSNPN, CDR2 SVGIG (reference sequence). The V gene end was trimmed by 3 bases and the J gene end by 5 bases; junction bases not matched to a gene: 9. The CDR3 has 16 amino acids. CDR3 region: CAWRIAGTGNNSPLHF. As DNA, the CDR3 is TGTGCCTGGAGAATTGCCGGGACAGGCAATAATTCACCCCTCCACTTT.

Of note for this clone: One end of the junction is discordant with germline, which a read error may explain. In the same sample, other DNA sequences code for this CDR3. V gene TRBV5-4 combines with J gene TRBJ1-1; TRBD1 matches at 9 bases. Germline V gives CDR1 SGHNT, CDR2 YYREEE (reference sequence). The CDR3 runs to 15 residues. CDR3 sequence (DNA): TGTGCCAGCAGCCCCCGACAGGGGGGTGGCACTGAGGCTTTCTTT. Residues: CASSPRQGGGTEAFF.

This chain joins TRBV6-1 and TRBJ1-1; weak D call: TRBD1 (5 bases). Germline V gives CDR1 MNHNS, CDR2 SASEGT. The ends were cut back, 11 bases at V and 10 bases at J, with 23 bases in the middle. CDR3 size: 13 residues. The CDR3 is CASYNGHLLSAFF. The DNA of the CDR3 is TGTGCCTCCTATAACGGACACCTCTTATCAGCTTTCTTT.

The V gene is TRBV4-2, the J gene TRBJ2-5; 13 bases agree with TRBD2. Unmatched junction bases numbered 2, after V lost 0 bases and J lost 4 bases. Germline V gives CDR1 LGHNA, CDR2 YNFKEQ. The CDR3 has 16 amino acids. The CDR3 region has the DNA TGTGCCAGCAGCCAAGATACTAGCGGGGGGGCAGAGACCCAGTACTTC. It encodes CASSQDTSGGAETQYF.

This clone appeared once. This CDR3 is also generated by other DNA sequences in the sample. The CDR3 coding sequence is TGTGCCAGCAGCTTATATGGGCGGGGGGGCTATGAGCAGTTCTTC. Translation: CASSLYGRGGYEQFF. This chain joins TRBV11-3 and TRBJ2-1; 9 positions match TRBD2. The trim removed 2 bases at V and 8 bases at J, leaving 7 bases unmatched. Per the germline V gene, CDR1 is SGHNT and CDR2 is YENEEA. The CDR3 spans 15 residues.

The genes are TRBV19 and TRBJ2-2; TRBD2 is a possible D gene (5 bases). Trimming pared 3 bases from V and 9 bases from J, leaving 8 bases between. The germline gives CDR1 LNHDA, CDR2 SQIVND (reference sequence). This CDR3 contains 12 residues. This CDR3 is CASSIAGWELFF. The DNA of the CDR3 is TGTGCCAGTAGTATTGCGGGCTGGGAGCTGTTTTTT.

The CDR3 DNA reads as TGTGCCAGCAGCCCCGGGACAGGGGTCCCAGGGGAGCAGTACTTC. Protein: CASSPGTGVPGEQYF. The chain recombines TRBV6-5 with TRBJ2-5, with TRBD1 matching 10 bases. J gave up 11 bases and V 6 bases, and 15 bases lay outside the gene matches. Per germline, CDR1 MNHEY and CDR2 SVGAGI. The CDR3 runs 15 residues.

The CDR3 DNA is TGCGCCAGCAGCCGCGAGACAGCTTACTATGGCTACACCTTC. Amino acids: CASSRETAYYGYTF. The chain combines TRBV4-1 with TRBJ1-2, with a tentative D call TRBD1 (5 bases). The germline CDR1 and CDR2 sequences are MGHRA and YSYEKL. Trimming took 4 bases from V and 3 from J, leaving 12 bases between them. The CDR3 is 14 amino acids.